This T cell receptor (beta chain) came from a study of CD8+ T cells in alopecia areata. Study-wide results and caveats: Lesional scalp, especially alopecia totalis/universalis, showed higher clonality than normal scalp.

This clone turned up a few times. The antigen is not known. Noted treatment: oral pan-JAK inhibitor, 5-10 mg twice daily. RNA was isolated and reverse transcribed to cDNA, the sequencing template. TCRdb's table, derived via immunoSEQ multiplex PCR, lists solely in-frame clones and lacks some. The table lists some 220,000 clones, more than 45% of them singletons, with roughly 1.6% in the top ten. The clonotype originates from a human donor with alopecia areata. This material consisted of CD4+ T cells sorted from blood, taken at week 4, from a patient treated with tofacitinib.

CDR3: CSVRATTEAFF. The CDR3 DNA reads TGCAGCGTCCGGGCAACCACTGAAGCTTTCTTT. The rearrangement joins TRBV29-1 to TRBJ1-1; no clear D gene. Germline CDR1 reads SQVTM; CDR2 reads ANQGSEA. The V end lost 6 bases, the J end lost 4 bases, and 9 bases lay between the germline ends. The CDR3 length is 11 residues. The variable domain in full, with the rest retrieved from reference TRBV29-1 and TRBJ1-1, is SAVISQKPSRDICQRGTSLTIQCQVDSQVTMMFWYRQQPGQSLTLIATANQGSEATYESGFVIDKFPISRPNLTFSTLTVSNMSPEDSSIYLCSVRATTEAFFGQGTRLTVV.